This T cell receptor beta chain is from a study of blood T cell repertoires in COVID-19. Overall study context: Samples taken during acute and convalescent COVID-19 were collected in the United States, Italy and Spain.

This table comes from immunoSEQ multiplex PCR, and its TCRdb copy is limited to in-frame clones, with some not included. Among nearly 65,000 clones, 80% to 90% were seen once, and the ten largest hold 12%. The germline V and J ends were trimmed by 5 bases and 4 bases, with 14 bases remaining between them. This CDR3 contains 14 residues. Germline CDR1 SGHAT, CDR2 FQNNGV. The sample consisted of peripheral blood. This chain links TRBV11-2 with TRBJ1-2, with D perhaps TRBD1 (5 bases). The TCR comes from a human donor in a cohort sampled during active COVID-19. Written as DNA, the CDR3 is TGTGCCAGCAGCGCCCCGGGACTGCTCTATGGCTACACCTTC. Encoded protein: CASSAPGLLYGYTF.